This is a list of T cell receptor beta chains from one sample in a study of shared clonotypes between healthy human individuals. Only in-frame clones appear in the TCRdb table, and some are missing; sequencing was by immunoSEQ multiplex PCR. This table has around 2,000,000 clones, 85% to 95% appearing once. The specimen sequenced was naive CD8+ T cells sorted from blood. These receptor sequences come from a young man in good health. The conserved cysteine and the conserved F or W are not part of the CDR3 here. Each record gives: CDR3 protein, J gene, V gene, clone size. The listing skips clone size in some rows; elsewhere it reads once, few, many or a size class.

cdr3_aa: ASGLVAIPGYSNQPQH
j_call: TRBJ1-5
v_call: TRBV12-5
clone_size: .

cdr3_aa: ASSLRLAGGPYEQY
j_call: TRBJ2-7
v_call: TRBV27
clone_size: .

cdr3_aa: ASSPRLAGGQDTQY
j_call: TRBJ2-3
v_call: TRBV7-9
clone_size: .

cdr3_aa: ASSLWLIGSERNTIY
j_call: TRBJ1-3
v_call: TRBV28
clone_size: .

cdr3_aa: ASSQVALAGGWVYNEQF
j_call: TRBJ2-1
v_call: TRBV4-3
clone_size: .

cdr3_aa: ASKPGGEYQPQH
j_call: TRBJ1-5
v_call: TRBV28
clone_size: .

cdr3_aa: ASSLVGGPNGYT
j_call: TRBJ1-2
v_call: TRBV7-9
clone_size: .

cdr3_aa: ASSQATGYSTDTQY
j_call: TRBJ2-3
v_call: TRBV4-3
clone_size: .

cdr3_aa: ASSYGSIGGGELF
j_call: TRBJ2-2
v_call: TRBV6-5
clone_size: once

cdr3_aa: ASSLPGTPEQY
j_call: TRBJ2-7
v_call: TRBV7-9
clone_size: .

cdr3_aa: ASSQGPTGYEKLF
j_call: TRBJ1-4
v_call: TRBV14
clone_size: .

cdr3_aa: ASSFSGTYNEQF
j_call: TRBJ2-1
v_call: TRBV5-1
clone_size: .

cdr3_aa: ASSLQAQNTEAF
j_call: TRBJ1-1
v_call: TRBV28
clone_size: once

cdr3_aa: AITALAGADEQF
j_call: TRBJ2-1
v_call: TRBV10-3
clone_size: .

cdr3_aa: ASKRAGGPYNEQF
j_call: TRBJ2-1
v_call: TRBV19
clone_size: .

cdr3_aa: ASSSLGGGGETQY
j_call: TRBJ2-5
v_call: TRBV7-8
clone_size: .

cdr3_aa: ASSLEFGDSPNTGELF
j_call: TRBJ2-2
v_call: TRBV7-9
clone_size: .

cdr3_aa: AWSHMPSSYNSPLH
j_call: TRBJ1-6
v_call: TRBV30
clone_size: .

cdr3_aa: ASSSGTGHTYEQY
j_call: TRBJ2-7
v_call: TRBV6-5
clone_size: .

cdr3_aa: ASSVLAGRYNEQF
j_call: TRBJ2-1
v_call: TRBV6-5
clone_size: .

cdr3_aa: ASSSGTGGYT
j_call: TRBJ1-2
v_call: TRBV2
clone_size: .

cdr3_aa: ASRTSGQQF
j_call: TRBJ2-1
v_call: TRBV11-2
clone_size: .

cdr3_aa: ASSLILEGEQF
j_call: TRBJ2-1
v_call: TRBV4-1
clone_size: .

cdr3_aa: ASSLNRDLPF
j_call: TRBJ2-1
v_call: TRBV13
clone_size: .

cdr3_aa: ASSFAGSEQF
j_call: TRBJ2-1
v_call: TRBV28
clone_size: .

cdr3_aa: ASSRWRGPLQETQY
j_call: TRBJ2-5
v_call: TRBV5-1
clone_size: .

cdr3_aa: ASSLAMAGQGAGGVYVPQH
j_call: TRBJ1-5
v_call: TRBV7-8
clone_size: .

cdr3_aa: ASSPGEIAEKLF
j_call: TRBJ1-4
v_call: TRBV4-1
clone_size: .

cdr3_aa: ASSLGLGGSQETQY
j_call: TRBJ2-5
v_call: TRBV5-1
clone_size: .

cdr3_aa: ASSSGGVADTEAF
j_call: TRBJ1-1
v_call: TRBV9
clone_size: few

cdr3_aa: ASSSQSGPYEQY
j_call: TRBJ2-7
v_call: TRBV5-1
clone_size: .

cdr3_aa: AISEPDNNQPQH
j_call: TRBJ1-5
v_call: TRBV10-3
clone_size: .

cdr3_aa: ASSMGAEAF
j_call: TRBJ1-1
v_call: TRBV19
clone_size: few

cdr3_aa: ASSLASLAGETQY
j_call: TRBJ2-5
v_call: TRBV7-9
clone_size: .